This entry lists 17 T cell receptor beta chains sequenced from one sample in a study of blood T cell repertoires in COVID-19. Repertoires were generated with immunoSEQ multiplex PCR, while TCRdb's copy carries only in-frame clones and drops some. The data contain about 36,000 clones, 78% of them singletons. The sample was peripheral blood. These receptors came from a man in his 60s with acute or convalescent COVID-19.

This clone was seen only once. The V and J genes are TRBV24-1 and TRBJ2-1, with D perhaps TRBD1 (5 bases). CDR3 length: 16 residues. CDR1 KGHDR and CDR2 SFDVKD come from the germline V gene. V was pared by 0 bases and J by 3 bases, with 11 bases between. The CDR3 DNA follows: TGTGCCACCAGTGATTTGAGGGGCTCGGGCTACAATGAGCAGTTCTTC. Translation gives CATSDLRGSGYNEQFF.

The chain carries TRBV23-1 and TRBJ2-7; 12 nucleotides agree with TRBD2. TRBV23-1 is classed as an ORF, of uncertain function. The junction had 8 bases not matched to a gene; V was cut back by 6 bases and J by 5 bases. The CDR3 is made up of 15 amino acids. DNA for the CDR3: TGCGCCAGCAGGCCCCGACTAGCGGGAGTCCACGAGCAGTACTTC. Translating gives CASRPRLAGVHEQYF.

The chain recombines TRBV19 with TRBJ1-2; TRBD1 might be the D (5 bases). The CDR3 contains 11 residues. The germline V gene encodes CDR1 LNHDA and CDR2 SQIVND (reference sequence). V dropped 6 bases and J dropped 12 bases, with 14 bases sitting between them. The CDR3 DNA reads as TGTGCCAGTAGCCGGGGGAGGAACCACACCTTC. Residues: CASSRGRNHTF.

V is TRBV6-5 and J is TRBJ1-4; D not resolved. Trimming cost V 5 bases and J 4 bases, with 8 bases left between them. This CDR3 has 13 residues. Germline CDR1 is MNHEY and CDR2 is SVGAGI. The CDR3 sequence: CASSRTVNEKLFF. Here the CDR3 DNA reads TGTGCCAGCAGTCGGACTGTTAATGAAAAACTGTTTTTT.

In its sample, this clone was seen a few times. The chain is built from TRBV7-9 and TRBJ2-7; D gene uncertain. The germline gives CDR1 SEHNR, CDR2 FQNEAQ (reference sequence). CDR3 length: 13 amino acids. V gave up 1 base and J gave up 5 bases, with 9 bases separating them. The CDR3 bases are TGTGCCAGCAGCTTAGGACTGTCTGACGAGCAGTACTTC. Its protein is CASSLGLSDEQYF.

This clone has just a few counts. This rearrangement joins TRBV6-2 or TRBV6-3 to TRBJ2-2; 7 nucleotides agree with TRBD2. Germline-derived CDR1 and CDR2 are MNHEY and SVGEGT. The CDR3 extends over 15 amino acids. J lost 5 bases, V lost 2 bases, and 5 bases had no gene match. The CDR3 sequence: CASSYPGRETGELFF. The DNA for the CDR3 is TGTGCCAGCAGTTACCCCGGGCGGGAGACCGGGGAGCTGTTTTTT.

The chain couples TRBV6-2 or TRBV6-3 to TRBJ2-3; 10 bases match TRBD2. V was pared by 2 bases and J by 3 bases, with 5 bases of the junction left unmatched. Germline V gene sequence: CDR1 MNHEY, CDR2 SVGEGT. There are 16 residues in the CDR3. The CDR3 reads CASSYGASGSTDTQYF. CDR3 nucleotide sequence: TGTGCCAGCAGTTACGGCGCTAGCGGGAGTACAGATACGCAGTATTTT.

The chain recombines TRBV21-1 with TRBJ2-1; TRBD2, as called in the table, went unchecked against the DNA. TRBV21-1 counts as a pseudogene. This CDR3 is built from 18 residues. CDR3 in DNA: TGTGCCAGCAGCAAAGAGGTGACTAGCCCCCGGACAAGCAATGAGCAGTTCTTC. Its protein product is CASSKEVTSPRTSNEQFF.

The chain links TRBV18 to TRBJ2-2; 11 bases are a match to TRBD2. CDR3 length: 19 residues. Losses at the gene ends were 1 base for V and 1 base for J; bases not matched to a gene: 8. Germline V gene sequence: CDR1 KGHSH, CDR2 LQKENI. CDR3 loop: CASSPQLAGVKGNTGELFF. The CDR3 nucleotides are TGTGCCAGCTCACCACAACTAGCGGGAGTTAAGGGGAACACCGGGGAGCTGTTTTTT.

The J gene is TRBJ2-7, the V gene TRBV6-5, with D unresolved. The CDR3 has 11 amino acids. V lost 6 bases, J lost 3 bases, and 6 bases lay in between. CDR1 MNHEY and CDR2 SVGAGI come from the germline V gene. DNA for the CDR3: TGTGCCAGCAGCCTATTCTACGAGCAGTACTTC. Protein product: CASSLFYEQYF.

The chain combines TRBV11-2 with TRBJ2-3; 14 positions agree with TRBD2. Germline V gene lookup returns CDR1 SGHAT and CDR2 FQNNGV. The J segment lost 5 bases and the V segment lost 0 bases, leaving 4 bases of the junction unmatched. The CDR3 sequence is 17 residues long. The CDR3 reads CASSLDHGLAGGDTQYF. The CDR3 bases are TGTGCCAGCAGCTTAGACCACGGACTAGCGGGAGGAGATACGCAGTATTTT.

The table lists this clone with a few counts. V usage is TRBV11-2 and J usage is TRBJ2-5; TRBD1 agrees at 10 bases. The germline CDR1 and CDR2 sequences are SGHAT and FQNNGV. The V segment lost 5 bases and the J segment 5 bases; nucleotides outside the gene matches: 8. The CDR3 has 15 residues. In nucleotides, the CDR3 is TGTGCCAGCAGCCCAGACAGGGGGCGAGGGGAGACCCAGTACTTC. Its translation is CASSPDRGRGETQYF.

This chain uses TRBV9 with TRBJ2-6; TRBD1 matches 10 bases. V was clipped by 4 bases and J by 3 bases; unmatched bases: 7. This CDR3 has 17 residues. CDR1 and CDR2 from the germline V gene are SGDLS and YYNGEE. CDR3 amino acids: CASSFRQGAGGANVLTF. The DNA of the CDR3 is TGTGCCAGCAGCTTTAGACAGGGGGCTGGTGGGGCCAACGTCCTGACTTTC.

The rearrangement uses TRBV7-2 and TRBJ2-5, with D maybe TRBD1 (6 bases). CDR3 length: 13 amino acids. The V gene lost 3 bases and the J gene lost 9 bases, with 14 bases spanning the gap. The V gene's germline CDR1 is SGHTA and CDR2 FQGNSA. CDR3 loop: CASSFGQSRSQYF. The CDR3, as DNA: TGTGCCAGCAGCTTCGGACAGAGTAGGTCCCAGTACTTC.

In this sample, this clone turned up a few times. The chain couples TRBV5-1 to TRBJ2-6; unclear D gene. The CDR3 extends over 14 amino acids. The V end lost 4 bases, the J end lost 1 base, and 6 bases lay between the germline ends. Looked up from germline, CDR1 is SGHRS and CDR2 is YFSETQ. The CDR3 here is CASSPFSGANVLTF. CDR3 DNA: TGCGCCAGCAGCCCCTTTTCTGGGGCCAACGTCCTGACTTTC.

The chain employs TRBV5-4 and TRBJ2-5; the match to TRBD2 covers 13 bases. CDR1 is SGHNT and CDR2 is YYREEE in the germline V gene (reference sequence). Germline trimming cut 1 base from V and 5 bases from J; bases unmatched to any gene: 8. The CDR3 length is 17 residues. CDR3 sequence reads: CASSLRGLAGRGETQYF. CDR3 nucleotides: TGTGCCAGCAGCTTGAGGGGACTAGCGGGACGTGGCGAGACCCAGTACTTC.

This clone has only a few counts. The chain combines TRBV28 with TRBJ2-3; D uncertain. Germline CDR1 reads MDHEN; CDR2 reads SYDVKM. Trimming took off 4 bases at V and 2 bases at J, with 13 bases between the two ends. The CDR3 runs to 15 residues. CDR3 nucleotide sequence: TGTGCCAGCAGTTCCCCCCCCTCACTCACAGATACGCAGTATTTT. Translation gives CASSSPPSLTDTQYF.